This T cell receptor (beta chain) comes out of a study of T cell repertoires in cytomegalovirus infection. Study summary: Evidence of both CMV infection and a matching HLA type came from public TCR beta signatures.

TCRdb reprocessed the reads via MiXCR and lists one record per CDR3 protein. The sample includes about 340,000 distinct CDR3 sequences, 29% of them seen just once. Deletions cut 5 bases from V and 2 bases from J, with 16 bases between. This CDR3 has 15 amino acids. Germline-derived CDR1 and CDR2 are SGHTA and FQGTGA. Overall study findings and caveats: Predominance within the ex vivo response was attributable to HLA-C-restricted CMV-specific TCR beta clonotypes.

With respect to this clonotype: Its specificity is unknown.

This receptor was taken from a human donor in good health (CMV status not recorded). Some clones in this sample may be carry-over from other donors' samples. Source: cultured PBMCs, taken from culture after CMV antigen stimulation. The gene calls are TRBV7-3 and TRBJ2-7; weak D call: TRBD1 (5 bases). The CDR3 region is CASSQGPQAAYEQYF. CDR3 nucleotide sequence: TGTGCCAGCAGCCAAGGGCCACAGGCGGCCTACGAGCAGTACTTC. The complete variable domain, with remaining parts taken from reference TRBV7-3 and TRBJ2-7, reads GAGVSQTPSNKVTEKGKYVELRCDPISGHTALYWYRQSLGQGPEFLIYFQGTGAADDSGLPNDRFFAVRPEGSVSTLKIQRTERGDSAVYLCASSQGPQAAYEQYFGPGTRLTVT.